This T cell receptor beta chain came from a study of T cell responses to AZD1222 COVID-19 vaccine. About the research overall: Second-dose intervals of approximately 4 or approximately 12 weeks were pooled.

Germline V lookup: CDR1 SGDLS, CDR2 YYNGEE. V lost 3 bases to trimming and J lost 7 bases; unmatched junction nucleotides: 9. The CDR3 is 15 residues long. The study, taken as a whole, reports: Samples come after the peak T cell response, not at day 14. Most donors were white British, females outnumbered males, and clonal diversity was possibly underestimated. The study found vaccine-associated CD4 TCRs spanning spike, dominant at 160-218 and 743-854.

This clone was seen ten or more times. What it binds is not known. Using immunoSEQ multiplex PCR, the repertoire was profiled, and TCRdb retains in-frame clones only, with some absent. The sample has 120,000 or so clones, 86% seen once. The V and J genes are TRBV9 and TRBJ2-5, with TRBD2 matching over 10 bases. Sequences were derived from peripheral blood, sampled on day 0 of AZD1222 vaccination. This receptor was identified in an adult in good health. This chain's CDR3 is CASSGTSGAGGTQYF. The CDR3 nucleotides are TGTGCCAGCAGCGGGACTAGCGGAGCAGGGGGGACCCAGTACTTC.